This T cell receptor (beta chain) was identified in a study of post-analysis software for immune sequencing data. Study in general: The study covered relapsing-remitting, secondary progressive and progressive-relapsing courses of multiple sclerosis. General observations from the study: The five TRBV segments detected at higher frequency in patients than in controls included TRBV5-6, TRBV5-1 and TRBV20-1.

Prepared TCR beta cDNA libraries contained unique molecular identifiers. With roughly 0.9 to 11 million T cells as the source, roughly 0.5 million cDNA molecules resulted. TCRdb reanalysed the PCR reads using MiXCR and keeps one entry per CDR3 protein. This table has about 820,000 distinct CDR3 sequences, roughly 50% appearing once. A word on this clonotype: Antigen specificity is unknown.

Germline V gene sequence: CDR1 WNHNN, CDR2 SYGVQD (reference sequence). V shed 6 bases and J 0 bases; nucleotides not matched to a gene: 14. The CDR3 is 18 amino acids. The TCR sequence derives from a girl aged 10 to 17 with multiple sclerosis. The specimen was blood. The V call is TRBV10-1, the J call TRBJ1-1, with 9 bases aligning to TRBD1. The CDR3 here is CASSEGFPGQGMNTEAFF. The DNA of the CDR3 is TGCGCCAGCAGCGAGGGCTTCCCGGGACAGGGAATGAACACTGAAGCTTTCTTT.